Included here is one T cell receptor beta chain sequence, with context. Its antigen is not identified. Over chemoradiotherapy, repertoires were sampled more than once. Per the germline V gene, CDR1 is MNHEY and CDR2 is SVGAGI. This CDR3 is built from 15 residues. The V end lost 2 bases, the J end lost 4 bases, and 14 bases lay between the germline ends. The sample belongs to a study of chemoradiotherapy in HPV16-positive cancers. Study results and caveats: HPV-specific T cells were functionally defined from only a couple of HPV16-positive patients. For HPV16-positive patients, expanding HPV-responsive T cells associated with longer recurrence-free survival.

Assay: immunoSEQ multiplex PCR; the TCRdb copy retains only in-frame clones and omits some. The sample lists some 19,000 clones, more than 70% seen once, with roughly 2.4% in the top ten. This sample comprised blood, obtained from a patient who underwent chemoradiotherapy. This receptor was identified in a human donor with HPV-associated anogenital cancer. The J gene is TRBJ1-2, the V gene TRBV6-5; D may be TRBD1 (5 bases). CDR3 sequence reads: CASSYTGGRAYGYTF. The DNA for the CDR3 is TGTGCCAGCAGTTACACAGGTGGCAGGGCCTATGGCTACACCTTC.